A selection of T cell receptor beta chains follows, all from one sample in a study of T cell repertoires in cytomegalovirus infection. A single record per CDR3 protein comes from TCRdb applying MiXCR to the reads. The sample contains some 99,000 distinct CDR3 sequences, about 28% of which appear only once. No antigen has been identified for these receptors. The starting material was CD8+ T cells from cultured PBMCs, obtained from culture after CMV antigen stimulation. The receptors shown here come from a human donor in good health (CMV status not recorded). Some clones in this sample may be carry-over from other donors' samples. Both conserved end residues are part of each CDR3. D genes are given only for firm matches. Only some rows state a clone size, as once, few, many or a class for expanded clones.

j_call clone_size d_call v_call cdr3_nt cdr3_aa
TRBJ1-1 few NA TRBV20-1 TGCAGTGCTAGAGTTCTACAGGCAGGGGATACTGAAGCTTTCTTT CSARVLQAGDTEAFF
TRBJ2-7 NA TRBD2 TRBV15 TGTGCCACCAGCAGCATATTTTCCCGAGCGGGACCGGCGGGGGAGCAGTACTTC CATSSIFSRAGPAGEQYF
TRBJ2-1 few NA TRBV7-6 TGTGCCAGCAGCTTAACGGGGAGCGTGAGCTACAATGAGCAGTTCTTC CASSLTGSVSYNEQFF
TRBJ2-1 NA TRBD2 TRBV7-8 TGTGCCAGCAGCTTAACTAGCGGGGATTACAATGAGCAGTTCTTC CASSLTSGDYNEQFF
TRBJ2-1 few NA TRBV27 TGTGCCAGCAGTCCATCTGACAATGAGCAGTTCTTC CASSPSDNEQFF
TRBJ2-7 many NA TRBV12-3/TRBV12-4 TGTGCCAGCAGTCCATCCGGGACGAGCTACGAGCAGTACTTC CASSPSGTSYEQYF
TRBJ1-2 NA NA TRBV20-1 TGCAGTGCTAGAGGGGCGACCTATGGCTACACCTTC CSARGATYGYTF
TRBJ2-2 NA TRBD1 TRBV4-2 TGTGCCAGCAGCCCGAGACAGGGGGCCAACGGGGAGCTGTTTTTT CASSPRQGANGELFF
TRBJ2-3 NA TRBD2 TRBV2 TGTGCCAGCAGTGAAATGGGAGGGGCAGATACGCAGTATTTT CASSEMGGADTQYF
TRBJ2-3 many TRBD2 TRBV7-8 TGTGCCAGCAGCTTCTTAGCGGGGAGCACAGATACGCAGTATTTT CASSFLAGSTDTQYF
TRBJ1-1 few NA TRBV9 TGTGCCAGCAGCGTAGGACAGTTGAACACTGAAGCTTTCTTT CASSVGQLNTEAFF
TRBJ1-1 NA NA TRBV27 TGTGCCAGCAGTTTTGCGAGGTACACTGAAGCTTTCTTT CASSFARYTEAFF
TRBJ1-2 few NA TRBV28 TGTGCCAGCAGCCCCCCCGGGCGGGACTATGGCTACACCTTC CASSPPGRDYGYTF
TRBJ2-7 many TRBD1 TRBV7-6 TGTGCCAGCAGCTTATGGACAGGGGGCGACGAGCAGTACTTC CASSLWTGGDEQYF
TRBJ2-1 NA NA TRBV4-2 TGTGCCAGCAGCCAACTCCCGGGAACTGCGTGGAATGAGCAGTTCTTC CASSQLPGTAWNEQFF
TRBJ1-2 many NA TRBV27 TGTGCCAGCAGTTTCTCAGGGCCTAGTGGCTATGGCTACACCTTC CASSFSGPSGYGYTF
TRBJ2-1 few NA TRBV4-1 TGCGCCAGCAGCCAAACGCCGGGGGGCGCCTATGAGCAGTTCTTC CASSQTPGGAYEQFF
TRBJ1-1 NA NA TRBV9 TGTGCCAGCAGCGGAAAAGATTTGAACACTGAAGCTTTCTTT CASSGKDLNTEAFF
TRBJ2-1 few NA TRBV28 TGTGCCAGCAGTCCTATGGGGGGCTCCTACAATGAGCAGTTCTTC CASSPMGGSYNEQFF
TRBJ2-7 NA NA TRBV7-9 TGTGCCAGCAGCTTAGCGGTGGGACCTTCCGCCTACGAGCAGTACTTC CASSLAVGPSAYEQYF
TRBJ1-2 NA TRBD1 TRBV9 TGTGCCAGCAGCGCGGACCCGACAGGGGTGGGGAATGGCTACACCTTC CASSADPTGVGNGYTF
TRBJ2-3 NA TRBD2 TRBV15 TGTGCCACCAGCAGAGATCCCTATAGCGGGGGCAACACAGATACGCAGTATTTT CATSRDPYSGGNTDTQYF
TRBJ1-1 few NA TRBV28 TGTGCCAGCTTAGTGAACACTGAAGCTTTCTTT CASLVNTEAFF
TRBJ1-1 many NA TRBV5-1 TGCGCCAGCAGCTGGGAATTGATGAACACTGAAGCTTTCTTT CASSWELMNTEAFF
TRBJ2-5 NA NA TRBV2 TGTGCCAGCCGAAGGACCCAAGAGACCCAGTACTTC CASRRTQETQYF
TRBJ2-2 NA TRBD2 TRBV19 TGTGCCAGTAGCACGGGACTAGCGGGACCGAACACCGGGGAGCTGTTTTTT CASSTGLAGPNTGELFF
TRBJ1-2 few TRBD1 TRBV7-2 TGTGCCAGCAGCCCGGGACAGGGTAACCACTATGGCTACACCTTC CASSPGQGNHYGYTF
TRBJ1-2 NA TRBD1 TRBV19 TGTGCCAGTAGTTATCCCTCAGGGGGGGATGGCTACACCTTC CASSYPSGGDGYTF
TRBJ2-5 many TRBD2 TRBV7-8 TGTGCCAGCAGCTTAGGTATAGCGGGGGTTCAAGAGACCCAGTACTTC CASSLGIAGVQETQYF
TRBJ1-6 few NA TRBV11-2 TGTGCCAGCAGCTTAGCCTTCTCCGGTTCACCCCTCCACTTT CASSLAFSGSPLHF
TRBJ1-6 few TRBD1 TRBV28 TGTGCCAGCAGTTTCTTCGGGACAGGGAATAATTCACCCCTCCACTTT CASSFFGTGNNSPLHF
TRBJ2-5 many NA TRBV20-1 TGCAGTGCTAGTCCTAGCGACCGCCAAGAGACCCAGTACTTC CSASPSDRQETQYF
TRBJ2-3 few TRBD2 TRBV28 TGTGCCAGCAGACTAGCGGGGGGCCCCCGAGATACGCAGTATTTT CASRLAGGPRDTQYF